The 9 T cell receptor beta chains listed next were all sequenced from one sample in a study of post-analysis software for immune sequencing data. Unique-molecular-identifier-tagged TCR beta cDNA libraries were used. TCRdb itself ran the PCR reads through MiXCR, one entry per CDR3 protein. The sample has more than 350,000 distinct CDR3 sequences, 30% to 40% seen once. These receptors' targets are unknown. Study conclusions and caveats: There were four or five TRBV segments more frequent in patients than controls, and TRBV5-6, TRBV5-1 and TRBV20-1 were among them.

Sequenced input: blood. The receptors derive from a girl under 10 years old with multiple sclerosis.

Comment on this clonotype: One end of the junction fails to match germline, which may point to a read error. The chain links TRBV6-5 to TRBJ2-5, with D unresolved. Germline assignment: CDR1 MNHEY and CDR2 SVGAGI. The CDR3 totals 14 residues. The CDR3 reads CAGSSTTRGETQYF. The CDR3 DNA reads TGTGCCGGCAGTTCGACCACACGTGGGGAGACCCAGTACTTC.

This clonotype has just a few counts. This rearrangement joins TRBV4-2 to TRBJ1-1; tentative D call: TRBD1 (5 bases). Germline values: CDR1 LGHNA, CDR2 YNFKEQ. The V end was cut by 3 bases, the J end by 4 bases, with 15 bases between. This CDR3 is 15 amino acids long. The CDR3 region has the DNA TGTGCCAGCAGCCAGCTCCCCCGGGGGGGCACTGAAGCTTTCTTT. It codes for CASSQLPRGGTEAFF.

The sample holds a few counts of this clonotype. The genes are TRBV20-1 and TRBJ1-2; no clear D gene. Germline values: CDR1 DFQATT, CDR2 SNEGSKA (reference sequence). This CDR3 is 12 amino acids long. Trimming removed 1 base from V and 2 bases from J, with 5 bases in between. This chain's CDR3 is CSARGENYGYTF. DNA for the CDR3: TGCAGTGCTAGAGGGGAGAACTATGGCTACACCTTC.

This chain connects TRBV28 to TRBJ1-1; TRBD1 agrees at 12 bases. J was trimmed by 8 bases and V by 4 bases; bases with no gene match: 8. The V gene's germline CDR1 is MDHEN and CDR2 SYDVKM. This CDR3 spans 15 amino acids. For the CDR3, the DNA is TGTGCCAGCAGTTCGCCGGGACAGGGGGCGGGCGAAGCTTTCTTT. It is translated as CASSSPGQGAGEAFF.

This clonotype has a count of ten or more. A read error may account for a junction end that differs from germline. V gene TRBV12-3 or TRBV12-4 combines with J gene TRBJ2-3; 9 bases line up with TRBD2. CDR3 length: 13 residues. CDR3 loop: CASSLAGADTQYF. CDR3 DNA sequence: TGCGCCAGCAGCTTAGCGGGAGCAGATACGCAGTATTTT.

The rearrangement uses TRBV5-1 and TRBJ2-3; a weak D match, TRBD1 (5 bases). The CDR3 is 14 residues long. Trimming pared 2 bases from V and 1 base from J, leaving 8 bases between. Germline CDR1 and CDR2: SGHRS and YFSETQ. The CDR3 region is CASSFLQGTDTQYF. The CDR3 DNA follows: TGCGCCAGCAGCTTCCTACAGGGCACAGATACGCAGTATTTT.

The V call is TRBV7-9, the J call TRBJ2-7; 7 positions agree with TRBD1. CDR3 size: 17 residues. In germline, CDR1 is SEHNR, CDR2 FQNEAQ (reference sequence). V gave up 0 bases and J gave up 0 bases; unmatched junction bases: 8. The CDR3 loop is CASSLARGRGISYEQYF. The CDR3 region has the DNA TGTGCCAGCAGCTTAGCTAGGGGCAGGGGGATCTCCTACGAGCAGTACTTC.

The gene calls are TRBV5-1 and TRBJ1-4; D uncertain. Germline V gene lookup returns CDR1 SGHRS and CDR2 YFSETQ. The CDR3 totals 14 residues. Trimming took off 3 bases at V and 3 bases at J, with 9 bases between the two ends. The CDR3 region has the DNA TGCGCCAGCAGCTCGGACGCAGCTAATGAAAAACTGTTTTTT. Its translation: CASSSDAANEKLFF.

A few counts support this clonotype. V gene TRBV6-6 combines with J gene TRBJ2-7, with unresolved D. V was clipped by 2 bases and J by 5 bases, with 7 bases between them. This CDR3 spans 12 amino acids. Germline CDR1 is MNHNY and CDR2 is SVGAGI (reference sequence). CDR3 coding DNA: TGTGCCAGCAGTTACGGGGTTGACGAGCAGTACTTC. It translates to CASSYGVDEQYF.